Sequencing of this T cell receptor beta chain was carried out in a study of cytomegalovirus exposure and HLA in healthy donors. Regarding the study as a whole: A likely sequencing artifact accounted for one observed cluster of highly shared sequence variants. The availability of immune exposure information extended only to CMV serostatus. Presence/absence analyses rested on an assumption that sequencing depth was roughly uniform across donors. Rarity characterized most TCR sequences, yet some public TCRs appeared in many donors.

With 60 Vbeta and 13 Jbeta primers, the PCR was carried out. Profiling relied on immunoSEQ multiplex PCR, and the TCRdb table lists in-frame clones only, not all of them. The data contain approximately 100,000 clones, over 8% of them singletons. V dropped 1 base and J dropped 5 bases, with 6 bases sitting between them. The CDR3 runs 13 residues. Germline V gives CDR1 MNHNS, CDR2 SASEGT. Only a few counts were recorded for this clone. Its matching antigen is unknown. V gene TRBV6-1 combines with J gene TRBJ1-5; unclear D gene. The sequenced sample consisted of PBMCs. This clonotype originated in a middle-aged man in good health and CMV-seropositive. CDR3 region: CASSEEADQPQHF. CDR3 in DNA: TGTGCCAGCAGTGAAGAGGCGGATCAGCCCCAGCATTTT.